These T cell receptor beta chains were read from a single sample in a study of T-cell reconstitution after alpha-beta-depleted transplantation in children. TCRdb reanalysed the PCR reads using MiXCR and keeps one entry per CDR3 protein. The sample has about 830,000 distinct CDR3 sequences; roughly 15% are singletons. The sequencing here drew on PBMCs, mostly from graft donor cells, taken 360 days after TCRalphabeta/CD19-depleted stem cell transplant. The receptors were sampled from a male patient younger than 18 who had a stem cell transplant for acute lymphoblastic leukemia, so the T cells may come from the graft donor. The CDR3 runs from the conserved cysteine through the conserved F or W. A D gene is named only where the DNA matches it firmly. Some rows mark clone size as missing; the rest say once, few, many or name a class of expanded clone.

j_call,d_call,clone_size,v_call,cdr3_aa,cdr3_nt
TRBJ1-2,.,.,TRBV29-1,CSVEDPGQFYGYTF,TGCAGCGTTGAAGATCCCGGACAGTTCTATGGCTACACCTTC
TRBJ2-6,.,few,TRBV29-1,CSVEGVGANVLTF,TGCAGCGTTGAAGGGGTAGGGGCCAACGTCCTGACTTTC
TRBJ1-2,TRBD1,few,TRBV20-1,CSVRQGAAYGYTF,TGCAGTGTACGACAGGGGGCTGCCTATGGCTACACCTTC
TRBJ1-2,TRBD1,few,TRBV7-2,CASSRDRDVYGYTF,TGTGCCAGCAGCCGGGACAGGGATGTCTATGGCTACACCTTC
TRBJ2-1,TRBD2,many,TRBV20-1,CSARDLWDRTSGSYNEQFF,TGCAGTGCTAGAGATCTTTGGGACCGGACTAGCGGGAGCTACAATGAGCAGTTCTTC
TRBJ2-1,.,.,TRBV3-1,CASSREAARNEQFF,TGTGCCAGCAGCCGGGAAGCGGCGAGGAATGAGCAGTTCTTC
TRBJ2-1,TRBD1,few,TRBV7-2,CASSTPGQGAHEQFF,TGTGCCAGCAGCACTCCGGGACAGGGGGCCCATGAGCAGTTCTTC
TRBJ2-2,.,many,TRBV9,CASSVEGAGGELFF,TGTGCCAGCAGCGTAGAAGGGGCTGGAGGGGAGCTGTTTTTT
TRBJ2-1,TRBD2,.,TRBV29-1,CSFYHRGGPGNEQFF,TGCAGCTTTTATCATAGGGGAGGGCCTGGAAATGAGCAGTTCTTC
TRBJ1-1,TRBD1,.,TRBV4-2,CASSQEVDRVNTEAFF,TGTGCCAGCAGCCAAGAGGTCGACAGGGTAAATACTGAAGCTTTCTTT